This T cell receptor beta chain was identified during a study of blood T cell repertoires in COVID-19. V lost 3 bases and J lost 2; bases outside the gene matches: 8. CDR1 MNHNS and CDR2 SASEGT come from the germline V gene. The CDR3 covers 16 residues. This clone turned up a few times. The assay was immunoSEQ multiplex PCR, and TCRdb's table has in-frame clones only and misses some. The sample includes approximately 260,000 clones, roughly 80% of them seen just once. The chain employs TRBV6-1 and TRBJ1-2, with 8 bases matching TRBD1. Material for sequencing was peripheral blood. This receptor was obtained from a middle-aged woman with active or convalescent COVID-19. The CDR3, as DNA: TGTGCCAGCAGTGATCCGGTCAGGGGGCTCAACTATGGCTACACCTTC. It translates to CASSDPVRGLNYGYTF.